These T cell receptor beta chains were read from a single sample in a study of blood T cell repertoires in COVID-19. Using immunoSEQ multiplex PCR, the repertoire was profiled, and TCRdb retains in-frame clones only, with some absent. This sample has around 68,000 clones; about 87% occur once, and the top ten carry approximately 6.4%. The sample was peripheral blood. Receptors originate from a woman in her forties or fifties with acute or convalescent COVID-19. Each CDR3 is given with its conserved first and last residue. A D gene is named only where the DNA matches it firmly. Clone size is given for some rows only: seen once, a few or many times, or a class if the clone is expanded.

v_call: TRBV5-1; j_call: TRBJ1-1; d_call: .; cdr3_length: 15; clone_size: .; cdr3_nt: TGCGCCAGCGGACACACCAGTACAGGGTCCACTGAAGCTTTCTTT; cdr3_aa: CASGHTSTGSTEAFF
v_call: TRBV18; j_call: TRBJ2-1; d_call: .; cdr3_length: 15; clone_size: once; cdr3_nt: TGTGCCAGCTCACCTAGGACTAACTCCTACAATGAGCAGTTCTTC; cdr3_aa: CASSPRTNSYNEQFF
v_call: TRBV28; j_call: TRBJ1-3; d_call: .; cdr3_length: 14; clone_size: .; cdr3_nt: TGTGCCAGCAGTTTGGCGGGCTCTGGAAACACCATATATTTT; cdr3_aa: CASSLAGSGNTIYF
v_call: TRBV19; j_call: TRBJ2-1; d_call: .; cdr3_length: 14; clone_size: .; cdr3_nt: TGTGCCAGTAAAACAGGGACCTACTACAATGAGCAGTTCTTC; cdr3_aa: CASKTGTYYNEQFF
v_call: TRBV6-1; j_call: TRBJ1-2; d_call: .; cdr3_length: 14; clone_size: .; cdr3_nt: TGTGCCAGCAGTGAACATAGCGGTACGGGAGGCTACACCTTC; cdr3_aa: CASSEHSGTGGYTF
v_call: TRBV29-1; j_call: TRBJ2-1; d_call: .; cdr3_length: 11; clone_size: .; cdr3_nt: TGCAGCGCAGGCGAAAGCCATGAGCAGTTCTTC; cdr3_aa: CSAGESHEQFF
v_call: TRBV13; j_call: TRBJ2-1; d_call: .; cdr3_length: 14; clone_size: .; cdr3_nt: TGTGCCAGCAGCTTAGGCGCGAGATACAATGAGCAGTTCTTC; cdr3_aa: CASSLGARYNEQFF
v_call: TRBV6-6; j_call: TRBJ1-6; d_call: .; cdr3_length: 11; clone_size: .; cdr3_nt: TGTGCCAGCACCGGGAATTCACCCCTCCACTTT; cdr3_aa: CASTGNSPLHF
v_call: TRBV7-2; j_call: TRBJ2-1; d_call: TRBD1; cdr3_length: 16; clone_size: .; cdr3_nt: TGTGCCAGCAGCTGGACAGGGGATTTAAACTACAATGAGCAGTTCTTC; cdr3_aa: CASSWTGDLNYNEQFF
v_call: TRBV19; j_call: TRBJ1-1; d_call: .; cdr3_length: 15; clone_size: .; cdr3_nt: TGTGCCAGTTTACCCCTCCTGACAGGCTACACTGAAGCTTTCTTT; cdr3_aa: CASLPLLTGYTEAFF
v_call: TRBV5-1; j_call: TRBJ2-7; d_call: TRBD2; cdr3_length: 15; clone_size: .; cdr3_nt: TGCGCCAGCAGCCCGTTTAGCGGGGGGTCCTACGAGCAGTACTTC; cdr3_aa: CASSPFSGGSYEQYF
v_call: TRBV10-3; j_call: TRBJ2-2; d_call: TRBD1; cdr3_length: 13; clone_size: .; cdr3_nt: TGTGCCATCAGTCCGGGACAGGGCGGGGAGCTGTTTTTT; cdr3_aa: CAISPGQGGELFF
v_call: TRBV6-5; j_call: TRBJ1-2; d_call: TRBD1; cdr3_length: 15; clone_size: .; cdr3_nt: TGTGCCAGCAGTCCCTCCGACAGGGACAGCTATGGCTACACCTTC; cdr3_aa: CASSPSDRDSYGYTF
v_call: TRBV7-9; j_call: TRBJ1-1; d_call: TRBD1; cdr3_length: 14; clone_size: .; cdr3_nt: TGTGCCAGCAGCCCCGGGACAGGGGGCACTGAAGCTTTCTTT; cdr3_aa: CASSPGTGGTEAFF
v_call: TRBV9; j_call: TRBJ2-1; d_call: TRBD1; cdr3_length: 17; clone_size: .; cdr3_nt: TGTGCCAGCAGCGTAGAGGACCGGGACAGGGGGCAGAATGAGCAGTTCTTC; cdr3_aa: CASSVEDRDRGQNEQFF
v_call: TRBV12-5; j_call: TRBJ1-6; d_call: TRBD1; cdr3_length: 15; clone_size: .; cdr3_nt: TGTGCTAGTGGTTGGGCCCAGGGGGCAGGTTCACCCCTCCACTTT; cdr3_aa: CASGWAQGAGSPLHF
v_call: TRBV5-6; j_call: TRBJ1-1; d_call: TRBD1; cdr3_length: 14; clone_size: .; cdr3_nt: TGTGCCAGCAGCTTCACAGGGGATTACACTGAAGCTTTCTTT; cdr3_aa: CASSFTGDYTEAFF
v_call: TRBV7-9; j_call: TRBJ1-1; d_call: .; cdr3_length: 12; clone_size: .; cdr3_nt: TGTGCCAGCAGCTTAGGGCAGGGGGAAGCTTTCTTT; cdr3_aa: CASSLGQGEAFF
v_call: TRBV5-4; j_call: TRBJ2-3; d_call: TRBD2; cdr3_length: 16; clone_size: .; cdr3_nt: TGTGCCAGCAGCCAACCCCCTAGCGGGGGCCCAGATACGCAGTATTTT; cdr3_aa: CASSQPPSGGPDTQYF
v_call: TRBV2; j_call: TRBJ2-3; d_call: .; cdr3_length: 14; clone_size: once; cdr3_nt: TGTGCCAGCAGGCTATTGGGGAGCGCAGATACGCAGTATTTT; cdr3_aa: CASRLLGSADTQYF
v_call: TRBV3-1/TRBV3-2; j_call: TRBJ2-3; d_call: TRBD2; cdr3_length: 15; clone_size: .; cdr3_nt: TGTGCCAGCAGCCTACGTAGCGGGGTTACAGATACGCAGTATTTT; cdr3_aa: CASSLRSGVTDTQYF
v_call: TRBV15; j_call: TRBJ1-6; d_call: .; cdr3_length: 16; clone_size: .; cdr3_nt: TGTGCCACCAGCAAAGAGTTCCGGTCCCCGGATTCACCCCTCCACTTT; cdr3_aa: CATSKEFRSPDSPLHF
v_call: TRBV6-5; j_call: TRBJ2-7; d_call: TRBD1; cdr3_length: 14; clone_size: .; cdr3_nt: TGTGCCAGCAGCACCAGAACTCGGACAGGACAGCAGTACTTC; cdr3_aa: CASSTRTRTGQQYF
v_call: TRBV2; j_call: TRBJ2-7; d_call: TRBD1; cdr3_length: 15; clone_size: .; cdr3_nt: TGTGCCAGCAGTTCAACAGGGGGTCGGACCTACGAGCAGTACTTC; cdr3_aa: CASSSTGGRTYEQYF
v_call: TRBV28; j_call: TRBJ1-3; d_call: .; cdr3_length: 14; clone_size: .; cdr3_nt: TGTGCCAGCACGGACAGTATCGCTGGAAACACCATATATTTT; cdr3_aa: CASTDSIAGNTIYF
v_call: TRBV11-2; j_call: TRBJ2-7; d_call: .; cdr3_length: 13; clone_size: .; cdr3_nt: TGTGCCAGCAGCCAACGGGGAGCCTACGAGCAGTACTTC; cdr3_aa: CASSQRGAYEQYF
v_call: TRBV19; j_call: TRBJ1-1; d_call: .; cdr3_length: 16; clone_size: once; cdr3_nt: TGTGCCAGTAAGGAGAGGAGGTTTCCCTTGAACACTGAAGCTTTCTTT; cdr3_aa: CASKERRFPLNTEAFF
v_call: TRBV11-2; j_call: TRBJ1-3; d_call: TRBD1; cdr3_length: 15; clone_size: .; cdr3_nt: TGTGCCAGCAGCAATCAGGGGGCGCAGGGAAACACCATATATTTT; cdr3_aa: CASSNQGAQGNTIYF
v_call: TRBV5-1; j_call: TRBJ2-1; d_call: TRBD2; cdr3_length: 15; clone_size: .; cdr3_nt: TGCGCCAGCAGCGCTAGCGGTAGCTCCTACAATGAGCAGTTCTTC; cdr3_aa: CASSASGSSYNEQFF
v_call: TRBV2; j_call: TRBJ2-1; d_call: .; cdr3_length: 15; clone_size: .; cdr3_nt: TGTGCCAGCAGTGAATTCAGCGAAATTGGCCATGAGCAGTTCTTC; cdr3_aa: CASSEFSEIGHEQFF
v_call: TRBV5-1; j_call: TRBJ2-3; d_call: TRBD2; cdr3_length: 17; clone_size: .; cdr3_nt: TGCGCCAGCAGCTTGGCCGGGACTAGCGGTAACACAGATACGCAGTATTTT; cdr3_aa: CASSLAGTSGNTDTQYF
v_call: TRBV4-3; j_call: TRBJ2-7; d_call: .; cdr3_length: 15; clone_size: .; cdr3_nt: TGCGCCAGCAGTCAAGAGGAGGGGGGGTCGGGCGAGCAGTACTTC; cdr3_aa: CASSQEEGGSGEQYF
v_call: TRBV28; j_call: TRBJ2-7; d_call: TRBD2; cdr3_length: 15; clone_size: .; cdr3_nt: TGTGCCAGCAGCATCGGGACTAGCGGACCCTACGAGCAGTACTTC; cdr3_aa: CASSIGTSGPYEQYF
v_call: TRBV5-1; j_call: TRBJ1-4; d_call: TRBD1; cdr3_length: 13; clone_size: .; cdr3_nt: TGCGCCAGCAGCTCTGACAGGGGCCAAAAACTGTTTTTT; cdr3_aa: CASSSDRGQKLFF
v_call: TRBV1; j_call: TRBJ1-2; d_call: .; cdr3_length: 16; clone_size: .; cdr3_nt: TGCACCAGCAGCCAAGAGACAGGGTTTCGGGGCTATGGCTACACCTTC; cdr3_aa: CTSSQETGFRGYGYTF
v_call: TRBV5-5; j_call: TRBJ2-7; d_call: .; cdr3_length: 14; clone_size: .; cdr3_nt: TGTGCCAGCAGCTTGGGTGGGGGCTATGGGGAGCAGTACTTC; cdr3_aa: CASSLGGGYGEQYF
v_call: TRBV28; j_call: TRBJ1-2; d_call: .; cdr3_length: 19; clone_size: .; cdr3_nt: TGTGCCAGCAGTTCCCCAGGGATGCCGACCCTGCGGGAGGAGAATGGCTACACCTTC; cdr3_aa: CASSSPGMPTLREENGYTF
v_call: TRBV9; j_call: TRBJ1-6; d_call: .; cdr3_length: 14; clone_size: once; cdr3_nt: TGTGCCAGCAGCGTAGGGCAGGCAAATTCACCCCTCCACTTT; cdr3_aa: CASSVGQANSPLHF
v_call: TRBV7-2; j_call: TRBJ2-4; d_call: .; cdr3_length: 15; clone_size: .; cdr3_nt: TGTGCCAGCAGCCTTGGTGTAGATAGCCAAAACATTCAGTACTTC; cdr3_aa: CASSLGVDSQNIQYF
v_call: TRBV28; j_call: TRBJ1-3; d_call: TRBD1; cdr3_length: 14; clone_size: .; cdr3_nt: TGTGCCAGCAGTCTGGGACAGGCTGGAAACACCATATATTTT; cdr3_aa: CASSLGQAGNTIYF
v_call: TRBV5-1; j_call: TRBJ2-3; d_call: .; cdr3_length: 15; clone_size: .; cdr3_nt: TGCGCCAGTGCCCCGGGACACGAGCACGCAGATACGCAGTATTTT; cdr3_aa: CASAPGHEHADTQYF
v_call: TRBV28; j_call: TRBJ1-2; d_call: .; cdr3_length: 15; clone_size: .; cdr3_nt: TGTGCCAGCAGTACTGGGGGGGGCAGAAACTATGGCTACACCTTC; cdr3_aa: CASSTGGGRNYGYTF
v_call: TRBV25-1; j_call: TRBJ2-5; d_call: .; cdr3_length: 13; clone_size: .; cdr3_nt: TGTGCCAGCAGGGCGACGGGGGTGGAGACCCAGTACTTC; cdr3_aa: CASRATGVETQYF
v_call: TRBV19; j_call: TRBJ1-1; d_call: .; cdr3_length: 12; clone_size: .; cdr3_nt: TGTGCCAGTAGTATTCAGGGAATTGAAGCTTTCTTT; cdr3_aa: CASSIQGIEAFF
v_call: TRBV4-2; j_call: TRBJ2-4; d_call: TRBD2; cdr3_length: 18; clone_size: .; cdr3_nt: TGTGCCAGCAGCCAAGATGACGGCGGGAGGGTAGGCAAAAACATTCAGTACTTC; cdr3_aa: CASSQDDGGRVGKNIQYF
v_call: TRBV5-3; j_call: TRBJ2-7; d_call: .; cdr3_length: 14; clone_size: .; cdr3_nt: TGTGCCAGAAGCTTGTTACAGGTCTCCTACGAGCAGTACTTC; cdr3_aa: CARSLLQVSYEQYF
v_call: TRBV4-2; j_call: TRBJ2-3; d_call: .; cdr3_length: 14; clone_size: few; cdr3_nt: TGTGCCAGCAGCCAAGGACAGACGGCAGATACGCAGTATTTT; cdr3_aa: CASSQGQTADTQYF
v_call: TRBV9; j_call: TRBJ1-4; d_call: .; cdr3_length: 15; clone_size: .; cdr3_nt: TGTGCCAGCAGCGAGCAGACTGCAACTAATGAAAAACTGTTTTTT; cdr3_aa: CASSEQTATNEKLFF
v_call: TRBV14; j_call: TRBJ2-7; d_call: .; cdr3_length: 13; clone_size: .; cdr3_nt: TGTGCCAGCAGCCCAGGGGTACAATACGAGCAGTACTTC; cdr3_aa: CASSPGVQYEQYF
v_call: TRBV7-9; j_call: TRBJ2-7; d_call: TRBD2; cdr3_length: 13; clone_size: once; cdr3_nt: TGTGCCAGCAGCTTAGCGGGGGGGTACGAGCAGTACTTC; cdr3_aa: CASSLAGGYEQYF
v_call: TRBV7-2; j_call: TRBJ2-5; d_call: .; cdr3_length: 17; clone_size: .; cdr3_nt: TGTGCCAGCAGCTCCCGCCGGGGTAGCGGACGTCAAGAGACCCAGTACTTC; cdr3_aa: CASSSRRGSGRQETQYF
v_call: TRBV29-1; j_call: TRBJ2-1; d_call: .; cdr3_length: 13; clone_size: .; cdr3_nt: TGCAGCGTTGCCGCTATCGTTGGTAATGAGCAGTTCTTC; cdr3_aa: CSVAAIVGNEQFF
v_call: TRBV18; j_call: TRBJ2-5; d_call: .; cdr3_length: 13; clone_size: .; cdr3_nt: TGTGCCAGCTCAGCAGGACAGAAAGAGACCCAGTACTTC; cdr3_aa: CASSAGQKETQYF
v_call: TRBV18; j_call: TRBJ1-1; d_call: .; cdr3_length: 14; clone_size: few; cdr3_nt: TGTGCCAGCTCACCCTCAGGGAAAGGTCCTGAAGCTTTCTTT; cdr3_aa: CASSPSGKGPEAFF
v_call: TRBV7-9; j_call: TRBJ2-1; d_call: TRBD1; cdr3_length: 15; clone_size: .; cdr3_nt: TGTGCCAGCAGCTTAGTGGACAGGGGCTACAATGAGCAGTTCTTC; cdr3_aa: CASSLVDRGYNEQFF
v_call: TRBV5-6; j_call: TRBJ2-7; d_call: TRBD1; cdr3_length: 16; clone_size: .; cdr3_nt: TGTGCCAGCAGCCCTTGGGGGATGACAGGGCCCCACGAGCAGTACTTC; cdr3_aa: CASSPWGMTGPHEQYF
v_call: TRBV7-9; j_call: TRBJ2-4; d_call: .; cdr3_length: 13; clone_size: .; cdr3_nt: TGTGCCAGCAGCTTAGAACAGGGAAACATTCAGTACTTC; cdr3_aa: CASSLEQGNIQYF
v_call: TRBV7-9; j_call: TRBJ1-6; d_call: .; cdr3_length: 13; clone_size: .; cdr3_nt: TGTGCCAGCAGCTCGGACAGTAGGATGCCCCTCCACTTT; cdr3_aa: CASSSDSRMPLHF
v_call: TRBV19; j_call: TRBJ2-1; d_call: .; cdr3_length: 15; clone_size: .; cdr3_nt: TGTGCCAGTGCAGCCCAGGGGCCGTTTAATAATGAGCAGTTCTTC; cdr3_aa: CASAAQGPFNNEQFF